This passage covers 15 T cell receptor beta chains from one sample sequenced in a study of read filtering for tumor transcriptome and immune sequencing. From approximately 430 ng of RNA, a library with molecular barcoded alpha/delta and beta/gamma adaptors was made. TCRdb independently ran MiXCR on the reads; one entry per CDR3 protein. The sample contains fewer than 30,000 distinct CDR3 sequences, around an eighth of which appear only once. The sequenced material came from a population of CD138-negative cells sorted from bone marrow. The receptors come from a donor at least 40 years old with multiple myeloma.

This clonotype was detected ten times or more. This chain links TRBV7-2 with TRBJ2-3; TRBD1 might be the D (5 bases). The CDR3 sequence is 15 residues long. Germline CDR1 and CDR2: SGHTA and FQGNSA. V was cut by 4 bases and J by 3 bases, with 14 bases left in between. CDR3 residues: CASSSRAGKTDTQYF. CDR3 sequence (DNA): TGTGCCAGCAGCTCCCGGGCAGGGAAAACAGATACGCAGTATTTT. Based on the CDR3 plus reference TRBV7-2 and TRBJ2-3, the full variable domain is GAGVSQSPSNKVTEKGKDVELRCDPISGHTALYWYRQSLGQGLEFLIYFQGNSAPDKSGLPSDRFSAERTGGSVSTLTIQRTQQEDSAVYLCASSSRAGKTDTQYFGPGTRLTVL.

This clonotype is labeled medium-sized. The V call is TRBV5-1, the J call TRBJ2-1; D is unresolved. This CDR3 comprises 14 residues. The V and J ends lost 2 bases and 0 bases respectively, with 6 bases between them. The germline CDR1 and CDR2 sequences are SGHRS and YFSETQ. The CDR3: CASSFQPSYNEQFF. For the CDR3, the DNA is TGCGCCAGCAGCTTCCAGCCCTCCTACAATGAGCAGTTCTTC.

A note on this clonotype: At one end the junction does not follow the germline gene, possibly because of a read error. The chain has TRBV7-9 and TRBJ2-1; either TRBD1 or TRBD2 may supply D (5 bases each). Germline-derived CDR1 and CDR2 are SEHNR and FQNEAQ (reference sequence). This CDR3 has 12 residues. The CDR3: CASSLASGTTNF. In DNA form, the CDR3 reads TGTGCCAGCAGCTTAGCTTCAGGGACGACTAACTTC.

This clonotype has at least ten counts. V is TRBV20-1 and J is TRBJ2-1, with 9 bases identical to TRBD2. V trimming: 3 bases; J trimming: 5 bases; junction bases outside the gene matches: 8. CDR1 and CDR2 from the germline V gene are DFQATT and SNEGSKA (reference sequence). The CDR3 covers 15 residues. This CDR3 reads CSASRREGLHNEQFF. The CDR3 DNA sequence: TGCAGTGCTAGTCGGCGGGAGGGCCTCCACAATGAGCAGTTCTTC.

This clonotype occurred many times. Because the CDR3 is missing its conserved closing phenylalanine or tryptophan, this is likely a read error. V usage is TRBV6-2 or TRBV6-3 and J usage is TRBJ2-7; D is unclear. This CDR3 region has 13 residues. Germline CDR1 reads MNHEY; CDR2 reads SVGEGT. Trimming removed 5 bases from V and 4 bases from J, with 12 bases in between. CDR3 nucleotide sequence: TGTGCCAGCAGTCGTACCGACGGATACGAGCAGTACCTC. Translated, it gives CASSRTDGYEQYL.

There are many counts of this clonotype. The chain couples TRBV10-3 to TRBJ2-2; D perhaps matches TRBD2 (6 bases). The CDR3 covers 13 residues. Trimming pared 7 bases from V and 6 bases from J, leaving 12 bases between. From germline, CDR1 is ENHRY and CDR2 SYGVKD. In DNA, the CDR3 is TGTGCCATCACTGTCGGGGGAGCCGGGGAGCTGTTTTTT. This sequence encodes CAITVGGAGELFF.

This clonotype was detected ten times or more. This chain uses TRBV3-1 with TRBJ1-5; possibly TRBD1 for D (6 bases). V lost 3 bases and J 7 bases, leaving 10 bases between the germline ends. CDR3 length equals 13 residues. The germline V gene has CDR1 LGHDT and CDR2 YNNKEL (reference sequence). CDR3 nucleotides: TGTGCCAGCAGCCAGCAACAGGGACAGCCCCAGCATTTT. Translating it yields CASSQQQGQPQHF.

The V call is TRBV20-1, the J call TRBJ2-7; D possibly corresponds to TRBD2 (5 bases). The germline CDR1 and CDR2 sequences are DFQATT and SNEGSKA (reference sequence). The CDR3 length is 12 residues. Between the trimmed V and J ends, which lost 5 bases and 0 bases, there was a span of 8 bases. The chain's CDR3 is CSARRDSYEQYF. As DNA, the CDR3 is TGCAGTGCTCGACGGGACTCCTACGAGCAGTACTTC.

This clonotype was counted ten times or more. This chain joins TRBV12-3 or TRBV12-4 and TRBJ1-1, with a tentative D call TRBD1 (5 bases). V was shortened by 6 bases and J by 10 bases, with 15 bases between the two germline ends. This CDR3 contains 12 residues. DNA of the CDR3: TGTGCCAGCAGGCCCGACGAGGGGAGAGCTTTCTTT. Translation gives CASRPDEGRAFF.

The CDR3 protein is CASSREPPQGTEAFF. The CDR3, as DNA: TGTGCCAGCAGCCGAGAACCGCCCCAGGGGACTGAAGCTTTCTTT. V gene TRBV12-3 or TRBV12-4 combines with J gene TRBJ1-1; tentatively, D is TRBD1 (6 bases). CDR3 length equals 15 residues. Trimming left V 6 bases short and J 5 bases short, with 19 bases between.

This clonotype was detected ten times or more. This sequence joins TRBV19 and TRBJ2-2; the match to TRBD2 covers 9 bases. CDR3 length: 17 amino acids. V dropped 10 bases and J dropped 3; count of bases not matched to a gene: 15. CDR1 and CDR2 from the germline V gene are LNHDA and SQIVND (reference sequence). The CDR3 coding sequence is TGTGCCACTAACCCATTTAGCGGGAGTGTATACACCGGGGAGCTGTTTTTT. Amino acids: CATNPFSGSVYTGELFF.

V is TRBV2 and J is TRBJ1-1, with a tentative D call TRBD1 (5 bases). The germline gives CDR1 SNHLY, CDR2 FYNNEI. Trimming took 6 bases from V and 1 from J, leaving 9 bases between them. CDR3 length equals 13 residues. CDR3 sequence reads: CASRVDKNTEAFF. The CDR3 region has the DNA TGTGCCAGCAGGGTGGACAAGAACACTGAAGCTTTCTTT.

This clonotype was seen repeatedly, ten times or more. This chain uses TRBV20-1 with TRBJ1-2; tentatively, D is TRBD1 (5 bases). There are 16 residues in the CDR3. Trimming cost V 0 bases and J 4 bases, with 18 bases left between them. The germline gives CDR1 DFQATT, CDR2 SNEGSKA (reference sequence). CDR3 bases: TGCAGTGCTAGAGATAAGAACAGGCCCATTCCCTATGGCTACACCTTC. It specifies CSARDKNRPIPYGYTF.

This clonotype was seen repeatedly, ten times or more. V gene TRBV7-3 combines with J gene TRBJ1-2; D is unclear. The V gene lost 5 bases and the J gene lost 6 bases, with 19 bases spanning the gap. The CDR3 is 15 amino acids. CDR1 and CDR2 from the germline V gene are SGHTA and FQGTGA. The CDR3 DNA reads as TGTGCCAGCAGCCACCGGGCCCTCATTGGCAATGGCTACACCTTC. This translates into CASSHRALIGNGYTF.

This clonotype was seen repeatedly, ten times or more. This chain joins TRBV7-2 and TRBJ1-4; perhaps TRBD1 as D (5 bases). The CDR3 extends over 16 amino acids. Per germline, CDR1 SGHTA and CDR2 FQGNSA. With 1 base removed from V and 10 bases from J, the gap between germline ends came to 19 bases. For the CDR3, the DNA is TGTGCCAGCAGCTTAGGAACAGGCTTCCCCCTTGGAAAACTGTTTTTT. It encodes CASSLGTGFPLGKLFF.